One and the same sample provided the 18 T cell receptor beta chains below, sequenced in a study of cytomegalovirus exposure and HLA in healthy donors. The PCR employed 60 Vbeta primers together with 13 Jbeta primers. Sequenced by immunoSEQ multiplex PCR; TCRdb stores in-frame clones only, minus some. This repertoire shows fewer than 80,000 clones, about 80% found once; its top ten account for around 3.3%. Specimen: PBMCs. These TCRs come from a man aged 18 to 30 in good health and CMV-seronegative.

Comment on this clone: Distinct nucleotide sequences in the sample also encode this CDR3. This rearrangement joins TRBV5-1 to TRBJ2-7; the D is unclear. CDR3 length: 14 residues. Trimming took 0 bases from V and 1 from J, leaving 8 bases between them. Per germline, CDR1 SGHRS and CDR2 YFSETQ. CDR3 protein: CASSLAGSSYEQYF. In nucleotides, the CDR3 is TGCGCCAGCAGCTTGGCCGGGTCGTCCTACGAGCAGTACTTC.

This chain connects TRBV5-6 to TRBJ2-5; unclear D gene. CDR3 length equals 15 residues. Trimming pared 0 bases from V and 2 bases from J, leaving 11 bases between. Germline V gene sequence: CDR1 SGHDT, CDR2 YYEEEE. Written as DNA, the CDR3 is TGTGCCAGCAGCTTGGTCGGAGACCAACAAGAGACCCAGTACTTC. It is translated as CASSLVGDQQETQYF.

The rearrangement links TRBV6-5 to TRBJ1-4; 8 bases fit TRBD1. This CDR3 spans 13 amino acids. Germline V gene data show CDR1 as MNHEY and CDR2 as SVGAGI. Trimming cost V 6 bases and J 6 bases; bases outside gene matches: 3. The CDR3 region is CASSPDRDEKLFF. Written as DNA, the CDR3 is TGTGCCAGCAGCCCGGACAGGGATGAAAAACTGTTTTTT.

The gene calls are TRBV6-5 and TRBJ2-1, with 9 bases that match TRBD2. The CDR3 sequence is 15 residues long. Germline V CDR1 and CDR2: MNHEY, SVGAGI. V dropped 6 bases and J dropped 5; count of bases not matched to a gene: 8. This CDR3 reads CASRSSGGPNNEQFF. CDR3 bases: TGTGCCAGCAGGTCGAGCGGGGGGCCCAACAATGAGCAGTTCTTC.

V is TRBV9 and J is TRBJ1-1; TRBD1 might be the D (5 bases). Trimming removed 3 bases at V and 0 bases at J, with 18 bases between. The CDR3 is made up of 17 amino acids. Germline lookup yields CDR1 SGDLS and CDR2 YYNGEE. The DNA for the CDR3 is TGTGCCAGCAGCGAGGAAGGACACATGGGCATGAACACTGAAGCTTTCTTT. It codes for CASSEEGHMGMNTEAFF.

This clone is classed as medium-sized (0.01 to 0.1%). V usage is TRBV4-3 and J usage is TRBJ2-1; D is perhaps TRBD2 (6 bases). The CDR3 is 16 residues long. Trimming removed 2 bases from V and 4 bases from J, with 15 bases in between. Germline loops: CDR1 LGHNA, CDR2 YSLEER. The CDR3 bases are TGCGCCAGCAGCCAATCCCTCGGGGGAAGTTACAATGAGCAGTTCTTC. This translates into CASSQSLGGSYNEQFF.

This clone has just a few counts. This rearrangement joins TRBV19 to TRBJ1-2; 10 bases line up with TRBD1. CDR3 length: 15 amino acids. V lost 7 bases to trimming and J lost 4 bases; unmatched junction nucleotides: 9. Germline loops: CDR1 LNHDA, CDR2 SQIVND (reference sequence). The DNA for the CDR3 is TGTGCCAGTAACAAGGACAGGGGGACAACCTATGGCTACACCTTC. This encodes CASNKDRGTTYGYTF.

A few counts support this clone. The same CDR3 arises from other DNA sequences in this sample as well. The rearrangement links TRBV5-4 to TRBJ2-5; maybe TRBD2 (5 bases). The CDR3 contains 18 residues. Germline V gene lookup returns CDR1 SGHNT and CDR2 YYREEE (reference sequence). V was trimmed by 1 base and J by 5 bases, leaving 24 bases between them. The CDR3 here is CASSLYIRTSLIKETQYF. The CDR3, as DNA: TGTGCCAGCAGCTTGTATATACGGACTTCCCTAATTAAGGAGACCCAGTACTTC.

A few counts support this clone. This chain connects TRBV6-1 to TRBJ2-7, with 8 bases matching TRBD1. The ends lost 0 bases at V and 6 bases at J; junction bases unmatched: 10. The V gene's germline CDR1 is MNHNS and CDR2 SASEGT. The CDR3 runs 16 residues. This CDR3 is CASSEATGQGPGEQYF. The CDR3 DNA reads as TGTGCCAGCAGTGAAGCGACAGGACAGGGCCCAGGCGAGCAGTACTTC.

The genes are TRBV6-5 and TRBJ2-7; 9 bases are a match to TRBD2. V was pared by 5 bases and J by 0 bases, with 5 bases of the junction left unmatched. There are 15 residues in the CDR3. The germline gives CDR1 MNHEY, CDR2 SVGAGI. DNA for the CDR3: TGTGCCAGCAGTGCCCTAGCGGGGAGCTCCTACGAGCAGTACTTC. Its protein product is CASSALAGSSYEQYF.

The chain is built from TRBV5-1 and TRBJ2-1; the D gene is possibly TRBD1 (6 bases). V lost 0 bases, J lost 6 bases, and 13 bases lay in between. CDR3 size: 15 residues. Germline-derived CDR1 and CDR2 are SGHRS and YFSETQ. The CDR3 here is CASSLVAGVVNEQFF. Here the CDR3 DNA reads TGCGCCAGCAGCTTGGTAGCAGGGGTGGTCAATGAGCAGTTCTTC.

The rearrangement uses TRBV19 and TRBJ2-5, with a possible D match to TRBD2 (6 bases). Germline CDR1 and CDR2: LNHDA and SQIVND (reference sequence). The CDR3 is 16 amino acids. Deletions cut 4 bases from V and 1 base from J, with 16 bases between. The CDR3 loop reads CASSKDYQRFQETQYF. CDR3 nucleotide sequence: TGTGCCAGTAGTAAGGACTACCAACGGTTCCAAGAGACCCAGTACTTC. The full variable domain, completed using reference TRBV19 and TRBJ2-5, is DGGITQSPKYLFRKEGQNVTLSCEQNLNHDAMYWYRQDPGQGLRLIYYSQIVNDFQKGDIAEGYSVSREKKESFPLTVTSAQKNPTAFYLCASSKDYQRFQETQYFGPGTRLLVL.

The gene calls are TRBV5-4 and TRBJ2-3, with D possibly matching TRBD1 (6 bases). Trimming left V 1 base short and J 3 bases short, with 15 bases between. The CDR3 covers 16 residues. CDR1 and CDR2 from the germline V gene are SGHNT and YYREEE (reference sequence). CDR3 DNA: TGTGCCAGCAGCTTGCGGGCAGGGGTCGGTACAGATACGCAGTATTTT. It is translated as CASSLRAGVGTDTQYF.

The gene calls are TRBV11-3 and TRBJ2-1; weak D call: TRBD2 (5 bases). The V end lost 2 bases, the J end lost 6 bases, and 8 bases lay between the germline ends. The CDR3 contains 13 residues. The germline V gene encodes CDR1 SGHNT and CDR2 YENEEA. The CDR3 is CASSLRRGNEQFF. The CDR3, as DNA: TGTGCCAGCAGCTTACGACGGGGCAATGAGCAGTTCTTC. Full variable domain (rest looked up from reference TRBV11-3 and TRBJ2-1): EAGVVQSPRYKIIEKKQPVAFWCNPISGHNTLYWYLQNLGQGPELLIRYENEEAVDDSQLPKDRFSAERLKGVDSTLKIQPAELGDSAVYLCASSLRRGNEQFFGPGTRLTVL.

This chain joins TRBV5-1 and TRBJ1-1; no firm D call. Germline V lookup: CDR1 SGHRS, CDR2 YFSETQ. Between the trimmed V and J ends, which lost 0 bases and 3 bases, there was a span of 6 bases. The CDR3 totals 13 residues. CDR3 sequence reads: CASSLVQYTEAFF. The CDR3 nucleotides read TGCGCCAGCAGCTTGGTACAGTACACTGAAGCTTTCTTT.

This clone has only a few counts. The CDR3 reads CASSYRADIYGYTF. In DNA form, the CDR3 reads TGTGCCAGCAGTTACAGGGCCGACATCTATGGCTACACCTTC. The chain has TRBV28 and TRBJ1-2, with D perhaps matching TRBD1 (6 bases). Per the germline V gene, CDR1 is MDHEN and CDR2 is SYDVKM. The CDR3 contains 14 residues. The V gene lost 4 bases and the J gene lost 4 bases, with 13 bases spanning the gap.

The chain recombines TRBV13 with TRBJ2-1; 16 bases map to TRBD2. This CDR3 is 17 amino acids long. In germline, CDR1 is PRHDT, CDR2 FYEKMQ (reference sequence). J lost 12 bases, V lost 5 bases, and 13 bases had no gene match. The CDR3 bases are TGTGCCAGCAGCGTCAAGGCCGGGACTAGCGGGGGGGCGTGGCAGTTCTTC. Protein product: CASSVKAGTSGGAWQFF.

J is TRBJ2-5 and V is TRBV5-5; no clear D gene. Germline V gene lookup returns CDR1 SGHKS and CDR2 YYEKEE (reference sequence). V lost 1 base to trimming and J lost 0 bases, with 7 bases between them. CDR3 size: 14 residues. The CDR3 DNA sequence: TGTGCCAGCAGCTTGAGTAACAACCAAGAGACCCAGTACTTC. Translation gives CASSLSNNQETQYF.